The clone carrying this TCR beta chain was seen a few times. The antigen remains unidentified. Of the isolated RNA, all was reverse transcribed, and so the sequenced material was expressed TCRB transcripts. TCRdb's table, derived via immunoSEQ multiplex PCR, lists solely in-frame clones and lacks some. The sample lists about 150,000 clones; around 8% were seen once. This specimen belongs to a study of beta chain features in type 1 diabetes. Study overall: No age, gender or cell yield differences were seen between patients and healthy donors. Study findings and constraints: TCRB CDR3s from Type 1 diabetes patients were moderately but significantly shorter in all four CD4+ subsets.

Every participating donor gave one draw, a heparinised blood sample averaging about 110 mL. Via the markers CD45RO/CCR7/CD25/CD127/CD95/CD27, stem cell-like memory, regulatory, central memory and naive CD4+ cells were sorted. The CDR3 totals 12 residues. Germline loops: CDR1 SGHTA, CDR2 FQGTGA. Trimming shortened V by 6 bases and J by 2 bases, and 4 bases separated the two germline ends. The rearrangement uses TRBV7-3 and TRBJ2-2; D uncertain. The sequenced sample consisted of central memory CD4+ T cells from blood. This receptor was obtained from a woman in her thirties or forties with type 1 diabetes. DNA for the CDR3: TGTGCCAGCAGGACTAACACCGGGGAGCTGTTTTTT. Amino acids: CASRTNTGELFF. Based on the CDR3 plus reference TRBV7-3 and TRBJ2-2, the full variable domain is GAGVSQTPSNKVTEKGKYVELRCDPISGHTALYWYRQSLGQGPEFLIYFQGTGAADDSGLPNDRFFAVRPEGSVSTLKIQRTERGDSAVYLCASRTNTGELFFGEGSRLTVL.